This is a list of T cell receptor beta chains from one sample in a study of Tregs in tolerant kidney transplant recipients. Some clones are missing from TCRdb's copy, which holds only in-frame ones; the method was immunoSEQ multiplex PCR. Altogether fewer than 80,000 clones are present, 95% to 98% being singletons, with the ten largest covering around 0.5%. The sequences come from CD4+ T cells from blood, collected before the transplant. These receptor sequences come from a human donor who received a combined kidney and bone marrow transplant. Each CDR3 is given with its conserved first and last residue. D genes are given only for firm matches. Part of the rows lack a size; the others show once, few, many or a class for expanded clones.

TRBV5-6	TRBJ1-1	TRBD1	.	CASSLAETGRTEAFF	TGTGCCAGCAGCTTGGCGGAGACAGGGAGAACTGAAGCTTTCTTT
TRBV5-1	TRBJ2-1	TRBD1	.	CASSWGQHNEQFF	TGCGCCAGCAGCTGGGGACAGCACAATGAGCAGTTCTTC
TRBV7-2	TRBJ2-1	.	.	CASSLAGFIINEQFF	TGTGCCAGCAGCTTAGCGGGCTTCATTATCAATGAGCAGTTCTTC
TRBV30	TRBJ1-1	.	.	CAWSAGSAEAFF	TGTGCCTGGAGTGCGGGATCGGCTGAAGCTTTCTTT
TRBV10-1	TRBJ1-5	.	.	CASESGIDQPQHF	TGCGCCAGCGAGTCGGGGATAGATCAGCCCCAGCATTTT
TRBV25-1	TRBJ2-1	TRBD2	.	CASSQTSGGARVGNEQFF	TGTGCCAGCAGTCAGACTAGCGGGGGGGCCAGAGTAGGCAATGAGCAGTTCTTC
TRBV5-6	TRBJ2-2	TRBD1	.	CASRRTGGHTGELFF	TGTGCCAGCAGGAGGACAGGGGGCCACACCGGGGAGCTGTTTTTT
TRBV7-3	TRBJ2-1	.	.	CASSSVPYNEQFF	TGTGCCAGCAGCTCGGTTCCCTACAATGAGCAGTTCTTC
TRBV7-2	TRBJ1-2	.	.	CASSLRPGGYTF	TGTGCCAGCAGCTTAAGGCCGGGTGGCTACACCTTC
TRBV7-3	TRBJ1-6	.	.	CASSLSGYNSPLHF	TGTGCCAGCAGCTTAAGCGGTTATAATTCACCCCTCCACTTT
TRBV4-2	TRBJ2-6	TRBD1	.	CASDLGTGALSGANVLTF	TGTGCCAGCGACCTAGGTACAGGGGCTCTCTCTGGGGCCAACGTCCTGACTTTC
TRBV5-6	TRBJ2-1	.	.	CASSLRRGQQFF	TGTGCCAGCAGCTTGCGGCGGGGACAGCAGTTCTTC
TRBV11-2	TRBJ1-2	.	.	CASSPIGVIDYTF	TGTGCCAGCAGCCCGATCGGGGTAATAGACTACACCTTC
TRBV6-6	TRBJ1-2	.	.	CASSLSPAYGYTF	TGTGCCAGCAGTTTAAGCCCTGCCTATGGCTACACCTTC
TRBV19	TRBJ2-7	TRBD2	.	CASSIGTSGEQYF	TGTGCCAGTAGTATCGGGACTAGCGGCGAGCAGTACTTC
TRBV18	TRBJ2-1	.	.	CASSPGAENEQFF	TGTGCCAGCTCACCAGGGGCGGAGAATGAGCAGTTCTTC
TRBV4-3	TRBJ1-2	.	.	CASSQDWRGANYGYTF	TGCGCCAGCAGCCAAGATTGGAGGGGCGCTAACTATGGCTACACCTTC
TRBV4-3	TRBJ1-1	TRBD1	.	CASSQDATGPPYTEAFF	TGCGCCAGCAGCCAAGACGCGACAGGGCCCCCTTACACTGAAGCTTTCTTT
TRBV4-1	TRBJ1-2	TRBD1	.	CASSRLSGGDSYGYTF	TGCGCCAGCAGCCGGCTCTCAGGGGGCGATAGCTATGGCTACACCTTC
TRBV5-6	TRBJ1-1	TRBD1	once	CASSLDRGRMNTEAFF	TGTGCCAGCAGCTTGGACAGGGGACGCATGAACACTGAAGCTTTCTTT
TRBV19	TRBJ1-1	.	.	CASSLAGQSQAFF	TGTGCCAGTAGTCTCGCAGGACAGAGTCAAGCTTTCTTT
TRBV18	TRBJ2-3	TRBD2	.	CASSRTPVAGGSADTQYF	TGTGCCAGCTCACGAACACCGGTTGCGGGAGGATCCGCAGATACGCAGTATTTT
TRBV19	TRBJ2-7	TRBD1	.	CASSNTGTGGSEQYF	TGTGCCAGTAGTAACACCGGGACAGGGGGCTCCGAGCAGTACTTC
TRBV7-9	TRBJ2-5	TRBD2	once	CASSPRLAGGETQYF	TGTGCCAGCAGCCCCCGACTAGCGGGAGGGGAGACCCAGTACTTC
TRBV29-1	TRBJ2-7	TRBD2	.	CSVEKTGGNEQYF	TGCAGCGTTGAAAAAACGGGGGGTAACGAGCAGTACTTC
TRBV7-7	TRBJ2-5	.	.	CASSLAAWQETQYF	TGTGCCAGCAGCTTAGCTGCGTGGCAAGAGACCCAGTACTTC
TRBV9	TRBJ2-1	.	.	CASSAQGQSSYNEQFF	TGTGCCAGCAGCGCACAGGGACAAAGCTCCTACAATGAGCAGTTCTTC
TRBV5-1	TRBJ2-6	.	.	CASSLRVAGANVLTF	TGCGCCAGCAGCTTGAGAGTTGCTGGGGCCAACGTCCTGACTTTC
TRBV18	TRBJ1-5	.	.	CASAQYSGEGQPQHF	TGTGCCAGCGCCCAGTACTCCGGAGAGGGACAGCCCCAGCATTTT
TRBV15	TRBJ2-1	TRBD2	.	CATSRGAGGSTGGNEQFF	TGTGCCACCAGCAGAGGAGCGGGAGGGTCCACAGGGGGCAATGAGCAGTTCTTC
TRBV19	TRBJ1-5	.	.	CASSIPRTANQPQHF	TGTGCCAGTAGTATCCCCCGGACAGCAAATCAGCCCCAGCATTTT
TRBV6-6	TRBJ1-2	TRBD1	.	CASSRTGGLYGYTF	TGTGCCAGCAGTAGGACAGGGGGCCTCTATGGCTACACCTTC
TRBV19	TRBJ1-1	.	.	CASGRAMNTEAFF	TGTGCCAGTGGTAGGGCAATGAACACTGAAGCTTTCTTT
TRBV7-9	TRBJ2-4	TRBD1	once	CASSLGTGIAKNIQYF	TGTGCCAGCAGCTTAGGGACAGGGATAGCCAAAAACATTCAGTACTTC
TRBV7-2	TRBJ1-2	.	.	CASSQNGGVHPDYGYTF	TGTGCCAGCAGTCAAAATGGGGGGGTTCACCCAGACTATGGCTACACCTTC
TRBV5-4	TRBJ2-3	TRBD1	.	CASSPRTGGATDTQYF	TGTGCCAGCAGCCCACGGACAGGGGGCGCCACAGATACGCAGTATTTT
TRBV7-3	TRBJ2-5	TRBD1	.	CASSLSGTASETQYF	TGTGCCAGCAGCTTATCGGGGACAGCTTCGGAGACCCAGTACTTC
TRBV5-1	TRBJ1-1	.	.	CASSLGRQDEAFF	TGCGCCAGCAGCTTGGGGCGACAGGACGAAGCTTTCTTT
TRBV5-4	TRBJ2-5	.	.	CASSFVEETQYF	TGTGCCAGCAGCTTCGTCGAAGAGACCCAGTACTTC
TRBV25-1	TRBJ2-2	TRBD1	.	CASSAWTGHGELFF	TGTGCCAGCAGTGCCTGGACAGGGCACGGGGAGCTGTTTTTT